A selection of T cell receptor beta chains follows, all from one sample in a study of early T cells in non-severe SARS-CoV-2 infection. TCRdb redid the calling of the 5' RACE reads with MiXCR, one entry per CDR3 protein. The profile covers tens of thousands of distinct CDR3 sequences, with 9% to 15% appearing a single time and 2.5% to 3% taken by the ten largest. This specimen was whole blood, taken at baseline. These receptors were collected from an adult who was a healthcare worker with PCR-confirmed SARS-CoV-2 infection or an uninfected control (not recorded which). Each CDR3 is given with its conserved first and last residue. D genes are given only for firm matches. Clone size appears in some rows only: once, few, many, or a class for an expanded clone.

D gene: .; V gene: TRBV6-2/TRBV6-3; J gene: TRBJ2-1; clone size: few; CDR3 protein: CASSYSKIGLVGMNEQFF; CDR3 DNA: TGTGCCAGCAGTTACTCGAAAATTGGCCTTGTGGGGATGAATGAGCAGTTCTTC
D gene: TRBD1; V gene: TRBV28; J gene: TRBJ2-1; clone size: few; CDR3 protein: CASWAPGGGYNEQFF; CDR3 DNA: TGTGCCAGCTGGGCCCCAGGGGGCGGGTACAATGAGCAGTTCTTC
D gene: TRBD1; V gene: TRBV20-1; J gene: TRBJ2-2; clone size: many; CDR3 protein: CSATRGTVTGELFF; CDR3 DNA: TGCAGTGCCACCCGTGGGACAGTCACCGGGGAGCTGTTTTTT
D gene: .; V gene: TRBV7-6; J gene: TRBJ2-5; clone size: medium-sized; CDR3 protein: CASSLQETQYF; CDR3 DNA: TGTGCCAGCAGCCTCCAAGAGACCCAGTACTTC
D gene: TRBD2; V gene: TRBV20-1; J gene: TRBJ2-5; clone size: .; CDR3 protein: CSAREPAGEQETQYF; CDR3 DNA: TGCAGTGCTAGAGAGCCAGCGGGGGAACAAGAGACCCAGTACTTC
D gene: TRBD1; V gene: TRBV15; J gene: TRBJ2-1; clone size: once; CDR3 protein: CATFAGGVGLNEQFF; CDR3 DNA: TGTGCCACTTTCGCAGGGGGAGTTGGGCTGAATGAGCAGTTCTTC
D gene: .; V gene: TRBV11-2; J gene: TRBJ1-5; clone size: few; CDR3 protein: CASSSRPGQPQHF; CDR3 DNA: TGTGCCAGCAGCTCCCGGCCTGGCCAGCCCCAGCATTTT
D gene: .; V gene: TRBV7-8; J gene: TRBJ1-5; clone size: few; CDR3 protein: CASSDQGIGQPQHF; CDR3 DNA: TGTGCCAGCAGTGACCAGGGGATAGGTCAGCCCCAGCATTTT
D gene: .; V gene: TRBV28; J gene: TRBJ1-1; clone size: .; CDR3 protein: CASSSGLGKAGGNTEAFF; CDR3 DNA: TGTGCCAGCAGTTCCGGATTAGGGAAGGCCGGAGGGAACACTGAAGCTTTCTTT
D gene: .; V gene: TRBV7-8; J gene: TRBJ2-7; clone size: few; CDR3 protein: CASSSRDGGFYEQYF; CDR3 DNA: TGTGCCAGCAGCTCCCGGGACGGAGGATTTTACGAGCAGTACTTC
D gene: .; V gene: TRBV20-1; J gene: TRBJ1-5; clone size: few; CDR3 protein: CSASPGNNQPQHF; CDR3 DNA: TGCAGTGCTAGCCCGGGAAACAATCAGCCCCAGCATTTT
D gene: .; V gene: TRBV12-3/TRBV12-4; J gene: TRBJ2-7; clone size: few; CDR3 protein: CASSHNYEQYF; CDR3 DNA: TGTGCCAGCAGTCACAACTACGAGCAGTACTTC
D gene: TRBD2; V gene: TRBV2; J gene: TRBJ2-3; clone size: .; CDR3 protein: CASIRGTSGLTSTDTQYF; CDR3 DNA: TGTGCCAGCATCCGGGGGACTAGCGGGTTAACTAGCACAGATACGCAGTATTTT
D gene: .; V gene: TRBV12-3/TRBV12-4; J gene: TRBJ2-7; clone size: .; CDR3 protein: CASSFRSGDTYEQYF; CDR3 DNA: TGTGCCAGCAGTTTCCGTAGCGGAGATACCTACGAGCAGTACTTC
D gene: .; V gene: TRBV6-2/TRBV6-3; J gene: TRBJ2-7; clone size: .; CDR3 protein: CASSSPTGGQPYEQYF; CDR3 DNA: TGTGCCAGCAGTTCCCCCACAGGTGGCCAACCCTACGAGCAGTACTTC
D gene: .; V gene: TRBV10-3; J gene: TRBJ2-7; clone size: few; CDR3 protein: CAISESSRPNEQYF; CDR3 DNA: TGTGCCATCAGTGAGTCGAGTCGCCCCAACGAGCAGTACTTC
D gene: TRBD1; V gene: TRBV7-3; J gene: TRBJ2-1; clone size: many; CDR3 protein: CASSFGAGGDEQFF; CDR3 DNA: TGTGCCAGCAGCTTCGGGGCAGGGGGCGATGAGCAGTTCTTC
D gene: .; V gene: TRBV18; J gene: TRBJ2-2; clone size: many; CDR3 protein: CASSPVQGGELFF; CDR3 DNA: TGTGCCAGCTCACCGGTCCAAGGCGGGGAGCTGTTTTTT